The sample holds a few counts of the clone carrying this TCR beta chain. What it binds is not known. This specimen belongs to a study of post-analysis software for immune sequencing data. Whole-study findings and limits: TRBV5-6, TRBV5-1 and TRBV20-1 were among four or five TRBV segments more frequent in patients than controls. Samples from a shared batch, those prepared together, strongly co-clustered by F measure. Normalized Chao1 diversity in multiple sclerosis patients fell significantly below that of controls.

TCR beta libraries were prepared from cDNA with unique molecular identifiers. TCRdb fed the PCR reads into MiXCR, producing one record per CDR3 protein. This sample has some 450,000 distinct CDR3 sequences, with approximately 46% found just once. Trimming at V came to 8 bases and at J to 7 bases, leaving 9 bases not matched to a gene. Germline V gene data show CDR1 as MNHEY and CDR2 as SVGAGI. The CDR3 loop spans 13 amino acids. The sequence derives from a girl under 18 with multiple sclerosis. Input material: blood. The chain couples TRBV6-5 to TRBJ2-7, with 9 bases lining up with TRBD1. The DNA for the CDR3 is TGTGCCAGCGGACCCTGGGGACAGGGTGAGCAGTACTTC. Translated, it gives CASGPWGQGEQYF.